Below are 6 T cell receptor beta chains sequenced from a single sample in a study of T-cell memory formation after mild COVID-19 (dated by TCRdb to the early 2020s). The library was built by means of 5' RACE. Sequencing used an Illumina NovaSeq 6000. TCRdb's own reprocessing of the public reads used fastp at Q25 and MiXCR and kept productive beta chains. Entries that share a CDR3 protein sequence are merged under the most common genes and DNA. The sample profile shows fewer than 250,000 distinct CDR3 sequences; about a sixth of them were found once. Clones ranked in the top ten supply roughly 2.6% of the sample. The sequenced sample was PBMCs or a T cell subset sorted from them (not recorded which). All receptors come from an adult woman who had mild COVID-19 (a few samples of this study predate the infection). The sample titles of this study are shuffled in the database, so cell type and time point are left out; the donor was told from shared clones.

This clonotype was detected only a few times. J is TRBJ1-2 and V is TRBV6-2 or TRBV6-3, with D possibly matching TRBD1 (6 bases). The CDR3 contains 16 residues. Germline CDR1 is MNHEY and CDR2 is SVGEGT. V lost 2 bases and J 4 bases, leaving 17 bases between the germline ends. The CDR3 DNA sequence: TGTGCCAGCAGTTACGTGAGATCGGGGGCAGGCTATGGCTACACCTTC. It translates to CASSYVRSGAGYGYTF.

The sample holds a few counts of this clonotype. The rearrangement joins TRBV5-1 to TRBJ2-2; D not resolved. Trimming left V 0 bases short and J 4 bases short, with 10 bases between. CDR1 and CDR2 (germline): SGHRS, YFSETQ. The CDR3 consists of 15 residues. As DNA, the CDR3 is TGCGCCAGCAGCTTGGATCCAGCTAGCACCGGGGAGCTGTTTTTT. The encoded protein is CASSLDPASTGELFF.

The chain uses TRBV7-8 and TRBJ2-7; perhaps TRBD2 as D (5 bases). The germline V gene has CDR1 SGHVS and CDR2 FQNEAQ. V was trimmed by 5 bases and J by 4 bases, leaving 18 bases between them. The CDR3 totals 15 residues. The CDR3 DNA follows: TGTGCCAGCAGCCGGACCAGACGGACTGGGTACGAGCAGTACTTC. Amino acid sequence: CASSRTRRTGYEQYF.

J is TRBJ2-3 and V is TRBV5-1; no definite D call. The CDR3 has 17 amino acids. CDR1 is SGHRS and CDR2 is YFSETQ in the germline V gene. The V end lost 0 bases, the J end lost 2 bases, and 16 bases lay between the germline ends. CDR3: CASSLVRDVLATDTQYF. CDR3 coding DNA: TGCGCCAGCAGCTTGGTGCGTGATGTTTTAGCCACAGATACGCAGTATTTT.

The CDR3: CASSSPAGYNSPLHF. The CDR3 DNA follows: TGTGCCAGCAGCTCCCCGGCGGGCTATAATTCACCCCTCCACTTT. The genes are TRBV5-5 and TRBJ1-6; D not certain. From germline, CDR1 is SGHKS and CDR2 YYEKEE (reference sequence). The CDR3 sequence is 15 residues long. V lost 3 bases and J 3 bases, leaving 10 bases between the germline ends.

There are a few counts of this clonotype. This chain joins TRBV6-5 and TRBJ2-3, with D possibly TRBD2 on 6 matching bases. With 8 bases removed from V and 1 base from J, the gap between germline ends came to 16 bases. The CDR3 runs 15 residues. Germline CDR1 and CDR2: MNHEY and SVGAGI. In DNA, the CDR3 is TGTGCCAGCTCAGTTACTTCGGGGGGCACAGATACGCAGTATTTT. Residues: CASSVTSGGTDTQYF.